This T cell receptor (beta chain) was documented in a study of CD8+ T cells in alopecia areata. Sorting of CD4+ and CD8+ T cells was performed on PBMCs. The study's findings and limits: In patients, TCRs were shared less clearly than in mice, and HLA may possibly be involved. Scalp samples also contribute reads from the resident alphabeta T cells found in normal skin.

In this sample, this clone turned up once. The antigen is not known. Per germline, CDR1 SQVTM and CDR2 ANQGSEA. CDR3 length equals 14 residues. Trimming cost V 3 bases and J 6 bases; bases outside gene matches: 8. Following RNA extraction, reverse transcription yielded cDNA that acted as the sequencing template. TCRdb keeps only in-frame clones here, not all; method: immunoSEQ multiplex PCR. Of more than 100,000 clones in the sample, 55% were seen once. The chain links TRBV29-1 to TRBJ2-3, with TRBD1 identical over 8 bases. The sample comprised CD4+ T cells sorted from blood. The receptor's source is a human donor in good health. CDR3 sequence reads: CSVERTGSLDTQYF. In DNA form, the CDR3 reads TGCAGCGTTGAGCGGACAGGGAGTTTGGATACGCAGTATTTT.